The entry that follows covers one T cell receptor (beta chain) sequence. Its antigen is unidentified. This table comes from immunoSEQ multiplex PCR, and its TCRdb copy is limited to in-frame clones, with some not included. The sample lists over 150,000 clones, 80% to 90% occurring once. This specimen belongs to a study of cytomegalovirus exposure and HLA in healthy donors. General study findings and limits: A list of 164 TCR beta chains associated with cytomegalovirus was given.

This receptor was taken from a woman in her 30s in good health and CMV-seropositive. Sequenced: PBMCs.

CDR3 sequence: CASSLISGTGGAIQYF. DNA of the CDR3: TGTGCCAGCAGTCTAATTTCCGGGACAGGTGGAGCAATTCAGTACTTC. The chain recombines TRBV27 with TRBJ2-4, with 8 positions matching TRBD1. Germline V gene sequence: CDR1 MNHEY, CDR2 SMNVEV (reference sequence). This CDR3 comprises 16 residues. V shed 5 bases, J shed 10 bases, and the junction held 16 bases outside the gene matches.